These 30 T cell receptor beta chains were sequenced from one sample in a study of T cells in localized non-small cell lung cancer. The method was immunoSEQ multiplex PCR; TCRdb's version includes in-frame clones alone and lacks a portion of them. The repertoire has under 20,000 clones, 70% to 90% of them found once; the top ten carry 8% to 9.5%. Sequenced material: peripheral blood, taken before any cancer treatment. The source is a man between 40 and 70 years old with stage I lung adenocarcinoma.

The rearrangement links TRBV7-8 to TRBJ2-3; 8 positions match TRBD2. J lost 3 bases, V lost 3 bases, and 11 bases had no gene match. CDR3 length equals 17 residues. In germline, CDR1 is SGHVS, CDR2 FQNEAQ. Written as DNA, the CDR3 is TGTGCCAGCAGCTTTAATCCCGGGGGGGGCGTAACAGATACGCAGTATTTT. Protein product: CASSFNPGGGVTDTQYF.

The chain recombines TRBV10-1 with TRBJ2-5; either TRBD1 or TRBD2 may supply D (5 bases each). CDR3 length equals 14 residues. V lost 2 bases and J 4 bases, leaving 11 bases between the germline ends. CDR1 is WNHNN, CDR2 SYGVQD, per germline (reference sequence). The CDR3 loop reads CASSETQGRETQYF. In nucleotides, the CDR3 is TGCGCCAGCAGTGAGACCCAGGGACGAGAGACCCAGTACTTC.

The rearrangement links TRBV6-1 to TRBJ1-5, with TRBD1 identical over 8 bases. The CDR3 contains 15 residues. The V and J ends lost 4 bases and 5 bases, in that order; junction bases with no gene match: 7. CDR1 and CDR2 (germline): MNHNS, SASEGT. CDR3 nucleotides: TGTGCCAGCAGTGTGGACAGGGTAGGTTATCAGCCCCAGCATTTT. It is translated as CASSVDRVGYQPQHF.

The genes are TRBV18 and TRBJ1-1; D unresolved. The CDR3 is made up of 13 amino acids. Trimming took off 3 bases at V and 1 base at J, with 6 bases between the two ends. CDR1 is KGHSH and CDR2 is LQKENI in the germline V gene. CDR3 DNA: TGTGCCAGCTCACCTCCGTCGAACACTGAAGCTTTCTTT. Translated, it gives CASSPPSNTEAFF.

The chain links TRBV11-3 to TRBJ2-3; 10 bases match TRBD1. Germline values: CDR1 SGHNT, CDR2 YENEEA. CDR3 length equals 16 residues. J was trimmed by 5 bases and V by 0 bases; bases with no gene match: 5. The CDR3 spells CASSLESGQGRDTQYF. In DNA, the CDR3 is TGTGCCAGCAGCTTAGAATCGGGACAGGGGAGAGATACGCAGTATTTT.

The chain joins TRBV5-1 to TRBJ1-1; no clear D. The CDR3 is 14 residues long. Looked up from germline, CDR1 is SGHRS and CDR2 is YFSETQ. V was shortened by 2 bases and J by 1 base, with 9 bases between the two germline ends. The CDR3 DNA reads TGCGCCAGCAGCTTTTTCCGGGGGAACACTGAAGCTTTCTTT. It specifies CASSFFRGNTEAFF.

The chain joins TRBV7-2 to TRBJ1-3; no definite D call. This CDR3 is 13 amino acids long. The germline V gene encodes CDR1 SGHTA and CDR2 FQGNSA. Trimming cost V 1 base and J 4 bases, with 5 bases left between them. This CDR3 reads CASSLGPGNTIYF. The CDR3 DNA sequence: TGTGCCAGCAGCTTAGGACCGGGAAACACCATATATTTT. The variable domain in full, completed from reference TRBV7-2 and TRBJ1-3, reads GAGVSQSPSNKVTEKGKDVELRCDPISGHTALYWYRQSLGQGLEFLIYFQGNSAPDKSGLPSDRFSAERTGGSVSTLTIQRTQQEDSAVYLCASSLGPGNTIYFGEGSWLTVV.

In the case of this clone: Within the sample, other DNA sequences also encode this same CDR3. The rearrangement links TRBV9 to TRBJ2-7; TRBD1 matches 7 bases. Unmatched junction bases numbered 2, after V lost 3 bases and J lost 2 bases. The CDR3 extends over 13 amino acids. CDR1 and CDR2 (germline): SGDLS, YYNGEE. CDR3: CASSAQGAYEQYF. CDR3 nucleotides: TGTGCCAGCAGCGCCCAGGGGGCCTACGAGCAGTACTTC.

This chain uses TRBV7-2 with TRBJ2-1; D unresolved. The CDR3 spans 11 residues. Germline V gene lookup returns CDR1 SGHTA and CDR2 FQGNSA. V lost 3 bases, J lost 8 bases, and 5 bases lay in between. CDR3 sequence (DNA): TGTGCCAGCAGCTTTTTCGATGAGCAGTTCTTC. It yields the protein CASSFFDEQFF.

CDR3 bases: TGTGCCAGCAGAGTATCGCCGCGGGACAATGAGCAGTTCTTC. It translates to CASRVSPRDNEQFF. This chain connects TRBV28 to TRBJ2-1; the D gene is possibly TRBD2 (5 bases). Germline loops: CDR1 MDHEN, CDR2 SYDVKM. This CDR3 has 14 amino acids. Trimming cost V 6 bases and J 5 bases, with 14 bases left between them.

This clone showed up just once. CDR3 bases: TGTGCCAGCAGCTTATTGACAGATACGCAGTATTTT. Amino acid sequence: CASSLLTDTQYF. The V and J genes are TRBV9 and TRBJ2-3; D remains unclear. V dropped 4 bases and J dropped 3 bases, with 6 bases sitting between them. The germline gives CDR1 SGDLS, CDR2 YYNGEE. This CDR3 region has 12 residues. Filled out from reference TRBV9 and TRBJ2-3, the complete variable domain reads DSGVTQTPKHLITATGQRVTLRCSPRSGDLSVYWYQQSLDQGLQFLIQYYNGEERAKGNILERFSAQQFPDLHSELNLSSLELGDSALYFCASSLLTDTQYFGPGTRLTVL.

V and J are TRBV4-1 and TRBJ1-1; no definite D call. CDR3 length equals 14 residues. The germline V gene encodes CDR1 MGHRA and CDR2 YSYEKL. The V end was cut by 1 base, the J end by 0 bases, with 6 bases between. The CDR3 is CASSQVNLNTEAFF. CDR3 nucleotide sequence: TGCGCCAGCAGCCAAGTGAACTTGAACACTGAAGCTTTCTTT.

The count of this clone is one. The V call is TRBV6-5, the J call TRBJ2-7, with 7 bases that match TRBD1. CDR1 and CDR2 from the germline V gene are MNHEY and SVGAGI. This CDR3 comprises 13 residues. The V and J ends lost 6 bases and 2 bases, in that order; junction bases with no gene match: 4. The CDR3 loop reads CASSHGQAYEQYF. The CDR3, as DNA: TGTGCCAGCAGCCATGGACAGGCCTACGAGCAGTACTTC.

This sequence joins TRBV23-1 and TRBJ1-5; D possibly corresponds to TRBD1 (6 bases). TRBV23-1 is an ORF; its function is uncertain. The V end was cut by 3 bases, the J end by 6 bases, with 12 bases between. The CDR3 runs 14 residues. The CDR3 protein is CASSHRGAVQPQHF. The CDR3, as DNA: TGCGCCAGCAGTCACCGGGGGGCGGTTCAGCCCCAGCATTTT.

The chain has TRBV5-6 and TRBJ2-3; D ambiguous. V dropped 2 bases and J dropped 3 bases, with 13 bases sitting between them. The CDR3 contains 15 residues. Germline V gene data show CDR1 as SGHDT and CDR2 as YYEEEE. The CDR3 sequence: CASSFGTTATDTQYF. The CDR3 coding sequence is TGTGCCAGCAGCTTCGGAACTACCGCTACAGATACGCAGTATTTT.

This sequence joins TRBV30 and TRBJ1-1; D gene ambiguous. Looked up from germline, CDR1 is GTSNPN and CDR2 is SVGIG (reference sequence). The V gene lost 4 bases and the J gene lost 2 bases, with 17 bases spanning the gap. This CDR3 is built from 15 residues. The CDR3 here is CAWIHKDGLNTEAFF. Here the CDR3 DNA reads TGTGCCTGGATCCACAAAGATGGGCTTAACACTGAAGCTTTCTTT.

The chain has TRBV7-3 and TRBJ2-7; D not certain. Trimming took off 5 bases at V and 6 bases at J, with 14 bases between the two ends. Germline lookup yields CDR1 SGHTA and CDR2 FQGTGA. This CDR3 spans 13 amino acids. The CDR3 is CASSLVYGSEQYF. The CDR3 DNA reads as TGTGCCAGCAGCCTTGTTTACGGTTCCGAGCAGTACTTC.

The chain couples TRBV7-2 to TRBJ1-5; D is possibly TRBD1 (6 bases). The V end lost 5 bases, the J end lost 10 bases, and 15 bases lay between the germline ends. Germline values: CDR1 SGHTA, CDR2 FQGNSA. The CDR3 contains 13 residues. CDR3 bases: TGTGCCAGCAGCCAACAGGGTTGGAGTCCCCAGCATTTT. Its translation is CASSQQGWSPQHF.

CDR3 nucleotide sequence: TGTGCCAGCAGCAATATCCGGGACAGCTTCCTCAATCAGCCCCAGCATTTT. Translation: CASSNIRDSFLNQPQHF. V and J are TRBV5-6 and TRBJ1-5; the match to TRBD1 covers 7 bases. The V segment lost 4 bases and the J segment 3 bases; nucleotides outside the gene matches: 13. The germline V gene encodes CDR1 SGHDT and CDR2 YYEEEE. The CDR3 has 17 residues.

The V and J genes are TRBV5-6 and TRBJ1-5; TRBD1 agrees at 8 bases. V lost 3 bases and J lost 5; bases outside the gene matches: 4. The germline CDR1 and CDR2 sequences are SGHDT and YYEEEE. This CDR3 is 14 amino acids long. Here the CDR3 reads CASSSGQGDQPQHF. As DNA, the CDR3 is TGTGCCAGCAGCTCAGGACAGGGAGATCAGCCCCAGCATTTT.

The sample holds one count of this clone. The chain combines TRBV6-1 with TRBJ1-1, with 7 bases that match TRBD1. Germline V gene data show CDR1 as MNHNS and CDR2 as SASEGT. This CDR3 has 14 amino acids. V trimming: 8 bases; J trimming: 4 bases; junction bases outside the gene matches: 10. The chain's CDR3 is CASCRGGTFTEAFF. The CDR3 DNA is TGTGCCAGCTGCAGGGGGGGTACGTTCACTGAAGCTTTCTTT.

The chain couples TRBV6-6 to TRBJ1-5, with D maybe TRBD1 (6 bases). Germline loops: CDR1 MNHNY, CDR2 SVGAGI (reference sequence). The CDR3 length is 11 residues. Trimming pared 8 bases from V and 12 bases from J, leaving 14 bases between. CDR3 coding DNA: TGTGCCAGCGGTTGGACAGCCGACCAGCATTTT. This encodes CASGWTADQHF.

The gene calls are TRBV27 and TRBJ2-7, with 14 positions matching TRBD2. This CDR3 spans 20 amino acids. The V gene end was trimmed by 6 bases and the J gene end by 7 bases; junction bases not matched to a gene: 23. Germline V gene sequence: CDR1 MNHEY, CDR2 SMNVEV (reference sequence). The CDR3 sequence: CASRLAVSVVGTSGGGEQYF. The DNA of the CDR3 is TGTGCCAGCAGACTCGCGGTTTCGGTTGTTGGGACTAGCGGGGGTGGAGAGCAGTACTTC.

The rearrangement uses TRBV5-1 and TRBJ2-3; D is unclear. Looked up from germline, CDR1 is SGHRS and CDR2 is YFSETQ. Trimming pared 5 bases from V and 4 bases from J, leaving 8 bases between. The CDR3 is 12 amino acids. In DNA, the CDR3 is TGCGCCAGCAGTCTCGAGTCAGATACGCAGTATTTT. This sequence encodes CASSLESDTQYF.

The gene calls are TRBV11-2 and TRBJ1-1; 11 bases are a match to TRBD1. Unmatched junction bases numbered 6, after V lost 1 base and J lost 5 bases. The germline V gene has CDR1 SGHAT and CDR2 FQNNGV. The CDR3 consists of 16 residues. The CDR3 bases are TGTGCCAGCAGCTTAGCGGGACAGGGGGGCGGGACTGAAGCTTTCTTT. It yields the protein CASSLAGQGGGTEAFF.

J is TRBJ1-3 and V is TRBV19, with no clear D. The germline V gene encodes CDR1 LNHDA and CDR2 SQIVND (reference sequence). The V gene lost 5 bases and the J gene lost 3 bases, with 5 bases spanning the gap. This CDR3 spans 12 amino acids. CDR3 protein: CASSAHGNTIYF. The DNA of the CDR3 is TGTGCCAGTAGTGCTCATGGAAACACCATATATTTT. Using reference TRBV19 and TRBJ1-3 for the parts outside the CDR3, the full variable domain is DGGITQSPKYLFRKEGQNVTLSCEQNLNHDAMYWYRQDPGQGLRLIYYSQIVNDFQKGDIAEGYSVSREKKESFPLTVTSAQKNPTAFYLCASSAHGNTIYFGEGSWLTVV.

The CDR3 nucleotides are TGTGCCAGCAGCTCTCGTAGCGGGGGGAACACCGGGGAGCTGTTTTTT. Protein product: CASSSRSGGNTGELFF. The chain carries TRBV7-8 and TRBJ2-2; 9 nucleotides match TRBD2. Germline CDR1 SGHVS, CDR2 FQNEAQ. Losses at the gene ends were 4 bases for V and 1 base for J; bases not matched to a gene: 4. CDR3 length equals 16 residues.

This clone has only a few counts. The V and J genes are TRBV6-1 and TRBJ1-2; 8 nucleotides align to TRBD1. After removal of 8 bases from V and 2 bases from J, the junction contained 4 bases not matched to a gene. The CDR3 sequence is 13 residues long. Germline V CDR1 and CDR2: MNHNS, SASEGT. The CDR3 DNA reads as TGTGCCAGCGGTCCAGGGGGCAACTATGGCTACACCTTC. Protein product: CASGPGGNYGYTF.

The chain carries TRBV19 and TRBJ1-2, with D unresolved. Germline assignment: CDR1 LNHDA and CDR2 SQIVND (reference sequence). Trimming shortened V by 0 bases and J by 8 bases, and 7 bases separated the two germline ends. This CDR3 is 12 amino acids long. CDR3 nucleotide sequence: TGTGCCAGTAGTATAGAATTCGGAGGCTACACCTTC. It encodes CASSIEFGGYTF.

The chain recombines TRBV7-5 with TRBJ2-1. TRBV7-5 is listed as a pseudogene. The CDR3 contains 14 residues. The CDR3 is CARSFPARTNEQFF. The CDR3 DNA follows: TGTGCCAGAAGCTTTCCAGCGAGGACGAATGAGCAGTTCTTC.